This passage covers 16 T cell receptor beta chains from one sample sequenced in a study of PD-L1 blockade in urothelial cancer (dated by TCRdb to the late 2010s). This sample's time point label indicates: pretreatment peripheral blood. The method behind the library was the immunoSEQ multiplex PCR assay. The table comes from immuneACCESS by way of TCRdb, which keeps in-frame sequences with V and J called. Part of the clones is missing from these tables; in studies checked, under half for an unresolved V gene and the rest for unknown reasons. Present in this sample are more than 45,000 clones, about 68% of which were seen just once. The ten largest clones take up 3.5% to 4.5% of the sample. Source: PBMCs, taken around atezolizumab (anti-PD-L1) treatment. Receptors were obtained from a man between 70 and 80 years old with urothelial cancer.

This chain connects TRBV19 to TRBJ2-7; 14 positions agree with TRBD2. Germline V gene lookup returns CDR1 LNHDA and CDR2 SQIVND (reference sequence). This CDR3 has 17 amino acids. Unmatched junction bases numbered 10, after V lost 4 bases and J lost 5 bases. CDR3 DNA sequence: TGTGCCAGTAGTACGGGACTAGCGGGGGCCGTCAGAAACGAGCAGTACTTC. Amino acid sequence: CASSTGLAGAVRNEQYF.

This clone was counted only a few times. The rearrangement uses TRBV19 and TRBJ2-3; 8 positions match TRBD1. J was trimmed by 4 bases and V by 8 bases; bases with no gene match: 5. Germline V gene lookup returns CDR1 LNHDA and CDR2 SQIVND (reference sequence). The CDR3 has 13 residues. The CDR3 reads CASAGQVSDTQYF. Here the CDR3 DNA reads TGTGCCAGTGCGGGACAGGTCTCAGATACGCAGTATTTT.

The rearrangement joins TRBV2 to TRBJ1-5; possible D gene TRBD1, 6 bases. The CDR3 extends over 14 amino acids. V was shortened by 6 bases and J by 11 bases, with 20 bases between the two germline ends. Germline lookup yields CDR1 SNHLY and CDR2 FYNNEI. CDR3 protein: CASRGGAGGKSQHF. The CDR3, as DNA: TGTGCCAGCAGGGGGGGGGCAGGCGGTAAGTCCCAGCATTTT.

The rearrangement links TRBV7-2 to TRBJ1-2; D perhaps matches TRBD1 (5 bases). Trimming removed 1 base at V and 2 bases at J, with 11 bases between. Germline CDR1 SGHTA, CDR2 FQGNSA. CDR3 length: 15 amino acids. The CDR3 is CASSLDGAGNYGYTF. The CDR3 DNA sequence: TGTGCCAGCAGCTTAGATGGGGCAGGAAACTATGGCTACACCTTC.

This clone was observed a single time. This rearrangement joins TRBV5-6 to TRBJ2-3; 10 nucleotides match TRBD2. Germline lookup yields CDR1 SGHDT and CDR2 YYEEEE. The CDR3 loop spans 16 amino acids. V trimming: 4 bases; J trimming: 2 bases; junction bases outside the gene matches: 7. The CDR3: CASSPDLAGVTDTQYF. The DNA of the CDR3 is TGTGCCAGCAGCCCGGATCTAGCGGGGGTCACAGATACGCAGTATTTT.

The chain joins TRBV5-4 to TRBJ2-1; 8 bases are shared with TRBD2. The germline V gene encodes CDR1 SGHNT and CDR2 YYREEE (reference sequence). The V gene end was trimmed by 6 bases and the J gene end by 5 bases; junction bases not matched to a gene: 10. The CDR3 contains 15 residues. The CDR3 nucleotides are TGTGCCAGCAAGAGGGGGGTAGCGGGGAACAATGAGCAGTTCTTC. Translated, it gives CASKRGVAGNNEQFF.

V usage is TRBV6-1 and J usage is TRBJ1-5; 11 nucleotides match TRBD1. CDR1 is MNHNS, CDR2 SASEGT, per germline. Unmatched junction bases numbered 4, after V lost 6 bases and J lost 6 bases. The CDR3 totals 14 residues. CDR3 region: CASSEGTGGQPQHF. The CDR3 DNA is TGTGCCAGCAGCGAGGGGACAGGGGGTCAGCCCCAGCATTTT.

The chain has TRBV25-1 and TRBJ1-5; a possible D gene is TRBD1 (6 bases). This CDR3 is 15 amino acids long. In germline, CDR1 is MGHDK, CDR2 SYGVNS. Trimming removed 3 bases at V and 1 base at J, with 10 bases between. The CDR3 nucleotides read TGTGCCAGCAGTGATGGGACACTAAGCAATCAGCCCCAGCATTTT. It codes for CASSDGTLSNQPQHF.

This clone has only one observation. The V and J genes are TRBV7-2 and TRBJ2-3; 14 bases align to TRBD2. Per germline, CDR1 SGHTA and CDR2 FQGNSA. The V and J ends lost 1 base and 1 base, in that order; junction bases with no gene match: 7. This CDR3 spans 19 amino acids. CDR3 nucleotides: TGTGCCAGCAGCTTAGGGGGACTAGCGGGGGTAGGGGGCACAGATACGCAGTATTTT. Its protein is CASSLGGLAGVGGTDTQYF.

This clone was detected once. The rearrangement links TRBV4-3 to TRBJ1-2; 7 bases are shared with TRBD1. CDR3 size: 16 residues. V lost 0 bases to trimming and J lost 8 bases; unmatched junction nucleotides: 12. Germline V lookup: CDR1 LGHNA, CDR2 YSLEER. The CDR3 region is CASSQDSATGFRGYTF. The CDR3 coding sequence is TGCGCCAGCAGCCAAGATTCTGCGACAGGGTTTCGAGGCTACACCTTC.

V gene TRBV11-2 combines with J gene TRBJ2-3; 10 nucleotides align to TRBD1. Trimming cost V 0 bases and J 1 base; bases outside gene matches: 1. The CDR3 runs 16 residues. The germline gives CDR1 SGHAT, CDR2 FQNNGV. CDR3 sequence: CASSLDGTGGTDTQYF. The CDR3 DNA follows: TGTGCCAGCAGCTTAGATGGGACAGGGGGCACAGATACGCAGTATTTT.

The chain joins TRBV19 to TRBJ2-6; D possibly corresponds to TRBD1 (5 bases). V was pared by 4 bases and J by 0 bases, with 10 bases between. Germline V lookup: CDR1 LNHDA, CDR2 SQIVND (reference sequence). This CDR3 region has 16 residues. In nucleotides, the CDR3 is TGTGCCAGTAGTAGTCGACAGTTCTCTGGGGCCAACGTCCTGACTTTC. This translates into CASSSRQFSGANVLTF.

This chain uses TRBV19 with TRBJ1-5; 9 bases align to TRBD1. This CDR3 is 15 amino acids long. CDR1 and CDR2 from the germline V gene are LNHDA and SQIVND (reference sequence). With V trimmed by 7 bases and J by 4 bases, 8 bases remained unmatched. CDR3: CASTQTGTGNQPQHF. The CDR3 DNA sequence: TGTGCCAGTACCCAAACCGGGACAGGGAATCAGCCCCAGCATTTT.

V and J are TRBV5-1 and TRBJ1-4, with 9 bases matching TRBD1. The CDR3 runs to 16 residues. With 4 bases clipped from V and 7 bases from J, the junction kept 11 bases outside the gene matches. Germline-derived CDR1 and CDR2 are SGHRS and YFSETQ. CDR3 sequence (DNA): TGCGCCAGCAGCGCCGGGACAGGGTACGGGGGTGAAAAACTGTTTTTT. Encoded protein: CASSAGTGYGGEKLFF.

The rearrangement uses TRBV7-2 and TRBJ2-2; perhaps TRBD1 as D (6 bases). With 1 base removed from V and 7 bases from J, the gap between germline ends came to 13 bases. The CDR3 runs 15 residues. Per the germline V gene, CDR1 is SGHTA and CDR2 is FQGNSA. The CDR3 spells CASSLVRGWVGELFF. In DNA form, the CDR3 reads TGTGCCAGCAGCTTAGTCAGGGGTTGGGTCGGGGAGCTGTTTTTT. Together with reference TRBV7-2 and TRBJ2-2, the CDR3 gives the full variable domain: GAGVSQSPSNKVTEKGKDVELRCDPISGHTALYWYRQSLGQGLEFLIYFQGNSAPDKSGLPSDRFSAERTGGSVSTLTIQRTQQEDSAVYLCASSLVRGWVGELFFGEGSRLTVL.

V usage is TRBV7-9 and J usage is TRBJ1-1; 8 bases align to TRBD1. Trimming at V came to 5 bases and at J to 0 bases, leaving 2 bases not matched to a gene. The CDR3 is made up of 14 amino acids. The V gene's germline CDR1 is SEHNR and CDR2 FQNEAQ (reference sequence). The CDR3 coding sequence is TGTGCCAGCAGCACGGACAGGGTGAACACTGAAGCTTTCTTT. It yields the protein CASSTDRVNTEAFF.